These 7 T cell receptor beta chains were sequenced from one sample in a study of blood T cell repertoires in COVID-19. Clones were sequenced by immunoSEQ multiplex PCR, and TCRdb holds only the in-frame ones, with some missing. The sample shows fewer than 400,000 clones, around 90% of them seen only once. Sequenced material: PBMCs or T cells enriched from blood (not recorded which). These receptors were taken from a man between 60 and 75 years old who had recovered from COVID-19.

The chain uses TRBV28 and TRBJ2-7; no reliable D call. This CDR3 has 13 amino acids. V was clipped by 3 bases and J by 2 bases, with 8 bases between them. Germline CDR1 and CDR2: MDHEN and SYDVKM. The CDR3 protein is CASSLAAPYEQYF. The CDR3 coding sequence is TGTGCCAGCAGTTTGGCGGCCCCCTACGAGCAGTACTTC.

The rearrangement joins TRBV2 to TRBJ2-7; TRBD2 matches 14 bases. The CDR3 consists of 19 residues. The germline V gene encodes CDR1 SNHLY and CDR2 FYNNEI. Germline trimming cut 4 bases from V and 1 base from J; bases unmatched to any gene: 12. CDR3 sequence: CASSARLAGGDGGSYEQYF. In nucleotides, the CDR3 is TGTGCCAGCAGTGCCCGACTAGCGGGAGGGGATGGTGGTTCCTACGAGCAGTACTTC.

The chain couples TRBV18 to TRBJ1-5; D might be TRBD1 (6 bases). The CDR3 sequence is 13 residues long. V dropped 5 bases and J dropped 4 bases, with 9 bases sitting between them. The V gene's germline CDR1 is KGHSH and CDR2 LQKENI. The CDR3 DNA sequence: TGTGCCAGCTCAGAACAGGGTAATCAGCCCCAGCATTTT. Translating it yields CASSEQGNQPQHF.

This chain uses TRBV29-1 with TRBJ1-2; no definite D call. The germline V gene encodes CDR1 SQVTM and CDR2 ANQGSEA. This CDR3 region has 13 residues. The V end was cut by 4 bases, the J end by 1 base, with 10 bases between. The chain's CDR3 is CSVVVRGNYGYTF. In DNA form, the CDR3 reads TGCAGCGTTGTGGTGCGGGGTAACTATGGCTACACCTTC.

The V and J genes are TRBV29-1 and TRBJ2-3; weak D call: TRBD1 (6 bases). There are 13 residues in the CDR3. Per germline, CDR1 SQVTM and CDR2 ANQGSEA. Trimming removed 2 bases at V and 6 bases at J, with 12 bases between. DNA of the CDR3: TGCAGCGTTGAAACCTACAGGGCCGATACGCAGTATTTT. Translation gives CSVETYRADTQYF.

The CDR3 sequence: CASIGDQGQLYGYTF. The DNA of the CDR3 is TGTGCCAGTATAGGAGATCAGGGCCAACTCTATGGCTACACCTTC. V usage is TRBV2 and J usage is TRBJ1-2; D possibly corresponds to TRBD1 (5 bases). Trimming removed 9 bases from V and 4 bases from J, with 21 bases in between. Per the germline V gene, CDR1 is SNHLY and CDR2 is FYNNEI. The length of the CDR3 is 15 residues.

The CDR3 DNA follows: TGTGCCAGCAGCTCATATGGTAAAGCAAGGGGCCTTGAAGCTTTCTTT. It encodes CASSSYGKARGLEAFF. The chain recombines TRBV7-2 with TRBJ1-1; tentative D call: TRBD1 (5 bases). The CDR3 is 16 amino acids. V was trimmed by 4 bases and J by 7 bases, leaving 22 bases between them. Germline loops: CDR1 SGHTA, CDR2 FQGNSA.